The 18 T cell receptor beta chains below all came from one sample that was sequenced in a study of cytomegalovirus exposure and HLA in healthy donors (dated by TCRdb to the late 2010s). The method behind the library was the immunoSEQ multiplex PCR assay. For the multiplex PCR, a mixture combining 60 forward primers for TCR Vbeta segments and 13 reverse primers for TCR Jbeta segments was used. Not all clones reach the TCRdb copy of this immuneACCESS table, which keeps in-frame sequences only. Checked studies attribute under half of the gap to unresolved V genes and leave the rest unexplained. A total of around 120,000 clones appear in this sample, 80% of them only once. The top ten constitute 3% to 3.5% of the sample. Sequencing was carried out using PBMCs. The source of these receptors is a male donor in good health and CMV-seronegative.

This sequence joins TRBV28 and TRBJ2-1, with 7 bases fitting TRBD2. V lost 5 bases and J lost 6; bases outside the gene matches: 10. This CDR3 comprises 15 residues. Germline V CDR1 and CDR2: MDHEN, SYDVKM. The CDR3 reads CASSDSGSRGNEQFF. CDR3 nucleotides: TGTGCCAGCAGTGATAGCGGGTCCCGGGGCAATGAGCAGTTCTTC. Supplemented by reference TRBV28 and TRBJ2-1, the full variable domain reads DVKVTQSSRYLVKRTGEKVFLECVQDMDHENMFWYRQDPGLGLRLIYFSYDVKMKEKGDIPEGYSVSREKKERFSLILESASTNQTSMYLCASSDSGSRGNEQFFGPGTRLTVL.

This chain connects TRBV10-2 to TRBJ1-1; weak D call: TRBD1 (5 bases). V lost 7 bases, J lost 4 bases, and 16 bases lay in between. The germline gives CDR1 WSHSY, CDR2 SAAADI. The CDR3 runs to 14 residues. In nucleotides, the CDR3 is TGCGCCAGCATGTTTGGGAGGGGCCCCACTGAAGCTTTCTTT. Translating gives CASMFGRGPTEAFF.

This clone has just one count. This chain connects TRBV9 to TRBJ2-7; TRBD2 aligns across 8 bases. In germline, CDR1 is SGDLS, CDR2 YYNGEE. Trimming at V came to 0 bases and at J to 2 bases, leaving 4 bases not matched to a gene. The CDR3 covers 15 residues. CDR3 in DNA: TGTGCCAGCAGCGTAGGAGCGGGGGCCACCTACGAGCAGTACTTC. Protein: CASSVGAGATYEQYF.

J is TRBJ1-2 and V is TRBV6-5; D not resolved. The CDR3 is 13 residues long. Germline CDR1 MNHEY, CDR2 SVGAGI. Deletions cut 2 bases from V and 4 bases from J, with 8 bases between. The CDR3 DNA follows: TGTGCCAGCAGTTACCTCCAGTTCTATGGCTACACCTTC. Translating it yields CASSYLQFYGYTF.

The chain combines TRBV6-1 with TRBJ2-5, with 10 bases identical to TRBD1. CDR1 is MNHNS and CDR2 is SASEGT in the germline V gene. There are 14 residues in the CDR3. With 8 bases clipped from V and 5 bases from J, the junction kept 8 bases outside the gene matches. CDR3 region: CASRDRGRAETQYF. In DNA form, the CDR3 reads TGTGCCAGCCGAGACAGGGGGCGGGCGGAGACCCAGTACTTC.

V is TRBV12-5 and J is TRBJ2-7, with 7 bases that match TRBD2. The trim removed 0 bases at V and 0 bases at J, leaving 5 bases unmatched. Germline CDR1 reads LGHNT; CDR2 reads FRNRAP. The CDR3 loop spans 16 amino acids. In DNA form, the CDR3 reads TGTGCTAGTGGTTTGGTACACGGCGGGAGCTCCTACGAGCAGTACTTC. Translation gives CASGLVHGGSSYEQYF.

The J gene is TRBJ1-5, the V gene TRBV2; 10 bases are a match to TRBD1. CDR3 length: 13 residues. J gave up 7 bases and V 6 bases, and 3 bases lay outside the gene matches. Looked up from germline, CDR1 is SNHLY and CDR2 is FYNNEI. The CDR3 protein is CASRDRGYQPQHF. The CDR3 DNA reads as TGTGCCAGCAGGGACAGGGGGTACCAGCCCCAGCATTTT.

J is TRBJ2-2 and V is TRBV5-1; 9 bases align to TRBD1. Germline V gene sequence: CDR1 SGHRS, CDR2 YFSETQ. The trim removed 4 bases at V and 6 bases at J, leaving 10 bases unmatched. This CDR3 region has 16 residues. The CDR3 here is CASSPPGQGGAGELFF. CDR3 DNA: TGCGCCAGCAGCCCCCCGGGACAGGGAGGGGCCGGGGAGCTGTTTTTT.

The chain combines TRBV6-5 with TRBJ1-2; D is uncertain. The length of the CDR3 is 14 residues. Trimming removed 5 bases from V and 1 base from J, with 11 bases in between. Germline CDR1 is MNHEY and CDR2 is SVGAGI. The CDR3 here is CASSKEIHNYGYTF. In nucleotides, the CDR3 is TGTGCCAGCAGTAAAGAGATTCATAACTATGGCTACACCTTC.

The genes are TRBV7-9 and TRBJ1-2; D ambiguous. V lost 5 bases and J lost 4, with 11 bases in between. The CDR3 loop spans 13 amino acids. CDR1 and CDR2 (germline): SEHNR, FQNEAQ (reference sequence). The CDR3 here is CASSEQSIYGYTF. The CDR3 coding sequence is TGTGCCAGCAGCGAACAGAGCATCTATGGCTACACCTTC. Based on the CDR3 plus reference TRBV7-9 and TRBJ1-2, the full variable domain is DTGVSQNPRHKITKRGQNVTFRCDPISEHNRLYWYRQTLGQGPEFLTYFQNEAQLEKSRLLSDRFSAERPKGSFSTLEIQRTEQGDSAMYLCASSEQSIYGYTFGSGTRLTVV.

This clone was picked up a small number of times. This chain joins TRBV5-1 and TRBJ2-3, with a weak D call TRBD2 (5 bases). Germline assignment: CDR1 SGHRS and CDR2 YFSETQ. The CDR3 length is 15 residues. Trimming shortened V by 7 bases and J by 0 bases, and 15 bases separated the two germline ends. CDR3 in amino acids: CASLRGKNSTDTQYF. CDR3 DNA: TGCGCCAGCTTGAGAGGGAAGAATAGCACAGATACGCAGTATTTT. The variable domain in full, with the rest retrieved from reference TRBV5-1 and TRBJ2-3, is KAGVTQTPRYLIKTRGQQVTLSCSPISGHRSVSWYQQTPGQGLQFLFEYFSETQRNKGNFPGRFSGRQFSNSRSEMNVSTLELGDSALYLCASLRGKNSTDTQYFGPGTRLTVL.

This clone was detected only once. The chain is built from TRBV7-2 and TRBJ1-5; D not certain. Trimming stripped 5 bases from V and 0 bases from J, with 11 bases between. Germline V CDR1 and CDR2: SGHTA, FQGNSA. This CDR3 has 15 amino acids. The CDR3 loop is CASSKGGLSNQPQHF. In DNA, the CDR3 is TGTGCCAGCAGCAAGGGCGGACTTAGCAATCAGCCCCAGCATTTT.

The chain joins TRBV27 to TRBJ2-7, with 11 bases aligning to TRBD2. The CDR3 has 15 residues. Trimming cost V 2 bases and J 2 bases; bases outside gene matches: 2. Germline lookup yields CDR1 MNHEY and CDR2 SMNVEV (reference sequence). The CDR3 is CASSLGSGGAYEQYF. The CDR3 nucleotides read TGTGCCAGCAGTTTAGGTAGCGGGGGGGCCTACGAGCAGTACTTC.

In this sample, this clone turned up a few times. V usage is TRBV6-4 and J usage is TRBJ2-1; TRBD2 aligns across 11 bases. Per the germline V gene, CDR1 is MRHNA and CDR2 is SNTAGT. The V segment lost 2 bases and the J segment 4 bases; nucleotides outside the gene matches: 4. The CDR3 covers 16 residues. The CDR3 reads CASSDGTSGDYNEQFF. Here the CDR3 DNA reads TGTGCCAGCAGTGACGGGACTAGCGGTGATTACAATGAGCAGTTCTTC.

This chain connects TRBV5-6 to TRBJ2-5; D is possibly TRBD2 (5 bases). CDR1 and CDR2 (germline): SGHDT, YYEEEE. CDR3 size: 13 residues. V gave up 2 bases and J gave up 5 bases, with 10 bases separating them. The CDR3 DNA reads as TGTGCCAGCAGCTTTGGAGGAGCGGAGACCCAGTACTTC. Its protein is CASSFGGAETQYF.

This clone was detected once. CDR3 DNA: TGTGCCAGCAGCGGAGGGACAGGGCAATACACCGGGGAGCTGTTTTTT. Encoded protein: CASSGGTGQYTGELFF. This chain connects TRBV9 to TRBJ2-2; 9 bases fit TRBD1. V gave up 3 bases and J gave up 3 bases; unmatched junction bases: 6. The germline CDR1 and CDR2 sequences are SGDLS and YYNGEE. The length of the CDR3 is 16 residues.

This clone was picked up a small number of times. The chain recombines TRBV11-2 with TRBJ1-4; 9 nucleotides line up with TRBD1. Unmatched junction bases numbered 9, after V lost 5 bases and J lost 14 bases. The CDR3 runs to 13 residues. CDR1 is SGHAT and CDR2 is FQNNGV in the germline V gene. In DNA form, the CDR3 reads TGTGCCAGCAGCACGGACAGGGGCCTACCCCTGTTTTTT. Translating gives CASSTDRGLPLFF.

The rearrangement joins TRBV4-2 to TRBJ2-1; 7 bases line up with TRBD2. V shed 0 bases, J shed 3 bases, and the junction held 5 bases outside the gene matches. The CDR3 covers 16 residues. CDR1 and CDR2 (germline): LGHNA, YNFKEQ. The CDR3 sequence is CASSQEGAGRYNEQFF. The CDR3 coding sequence is TGTGCCAGCAGCCAAGAAGGAGCGGGGCGCTACAATGAGCAGTTCTTC.